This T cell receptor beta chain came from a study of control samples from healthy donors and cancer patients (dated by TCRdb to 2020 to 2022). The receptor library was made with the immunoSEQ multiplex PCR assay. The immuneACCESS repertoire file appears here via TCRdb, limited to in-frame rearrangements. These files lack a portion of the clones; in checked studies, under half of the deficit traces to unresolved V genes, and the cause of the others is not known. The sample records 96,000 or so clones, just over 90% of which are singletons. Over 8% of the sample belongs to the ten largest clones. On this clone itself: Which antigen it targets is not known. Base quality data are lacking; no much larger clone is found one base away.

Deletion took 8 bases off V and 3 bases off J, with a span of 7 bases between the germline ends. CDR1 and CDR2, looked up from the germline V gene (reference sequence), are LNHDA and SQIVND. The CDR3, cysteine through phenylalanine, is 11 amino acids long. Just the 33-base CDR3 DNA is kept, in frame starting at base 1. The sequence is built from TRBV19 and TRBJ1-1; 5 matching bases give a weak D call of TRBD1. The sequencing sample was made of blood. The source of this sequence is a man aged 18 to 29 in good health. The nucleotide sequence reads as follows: TGTGCCAGTGGACACTACACTGAAGCTTTCTTT. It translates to CASGHYTEAFF.